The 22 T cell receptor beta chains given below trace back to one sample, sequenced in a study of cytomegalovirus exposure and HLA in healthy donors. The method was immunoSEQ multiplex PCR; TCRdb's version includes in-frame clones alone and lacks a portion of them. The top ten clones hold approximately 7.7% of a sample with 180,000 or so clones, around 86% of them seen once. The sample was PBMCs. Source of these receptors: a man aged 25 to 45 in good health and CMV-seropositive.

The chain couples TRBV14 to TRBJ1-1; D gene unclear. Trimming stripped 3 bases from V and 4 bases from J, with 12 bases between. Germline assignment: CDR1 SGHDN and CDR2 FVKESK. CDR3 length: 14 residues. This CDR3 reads CASSHPTTSTEAFF. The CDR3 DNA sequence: TGTGCCAGCAGCCATCCGACGACGAGCACTGAAGCTTTCTTT.

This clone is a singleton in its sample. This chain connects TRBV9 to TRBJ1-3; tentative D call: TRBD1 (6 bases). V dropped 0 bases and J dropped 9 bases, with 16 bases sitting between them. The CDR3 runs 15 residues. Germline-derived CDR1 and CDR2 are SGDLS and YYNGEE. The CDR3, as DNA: TGTGCCAGCAGCGTAGCCGGAGGGGGTATTAGCACCATATATTTT. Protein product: CASSVAGGGISTIYF.

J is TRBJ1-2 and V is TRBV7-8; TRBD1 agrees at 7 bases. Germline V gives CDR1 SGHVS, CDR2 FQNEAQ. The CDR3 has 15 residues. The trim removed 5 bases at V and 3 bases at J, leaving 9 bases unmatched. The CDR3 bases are TGTGCCAGCAGCCCGGGACAGCCAAGTGACTATGGCTACACCTTC. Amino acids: CASSPGQPSDYGYTF. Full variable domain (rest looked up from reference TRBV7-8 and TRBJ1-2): GAGVSQSPRYKVAKRGQDVALRCDPISGHVSLFWYQQALGQGPEFLTYFQNEAQLDKSGLPSDRFFAERPEGSVSTLKIQRTQQEDSAVYLCASSPGQPSDYGYTFGSGTRLTVV.

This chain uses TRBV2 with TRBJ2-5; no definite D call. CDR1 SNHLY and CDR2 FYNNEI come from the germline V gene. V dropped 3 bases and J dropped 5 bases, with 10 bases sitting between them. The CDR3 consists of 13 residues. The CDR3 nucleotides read TGTGCCAGCAGTGACGGTTTAGGTGAGACCCAGTACTTC. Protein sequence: CASSDGLGETQYF.

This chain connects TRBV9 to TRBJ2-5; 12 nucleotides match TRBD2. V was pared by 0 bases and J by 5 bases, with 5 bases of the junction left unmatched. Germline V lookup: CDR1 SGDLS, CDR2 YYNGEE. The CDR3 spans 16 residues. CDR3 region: CASSVGLAGGHETQYF. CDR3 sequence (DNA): TGTGCCAGCAGCGTAGGGCTAGCGGGGGGGCATGAGACCCAGTACTTC. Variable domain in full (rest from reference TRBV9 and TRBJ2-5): DSGVTQTPKHLITATGQRVTLRCSPRSGDLSVYWYQQSLDQGLQFLIQYYNGEERAKGNILERFSAQQFPDLHSELNLSSLELGDSALYFCASSVGLAGGHETQYFGPGTRLLVL.

The CDR3 DNA reads as TGTGCCTGGAGTGTGGGGAGGTATGATGGCTACACCTTC. Translation: CAWSVGRYDGYTF. This chain links TRBV30 with TRBJ1-2, with D unresolved. The CDR3 runs to 13 residues. The V end was cut by 0 bases, the J end by 6 bases, with 11 bases between. CDR1 and CDR2 from the germline V gene are GTSNPN and SVGIG (reference sequence).

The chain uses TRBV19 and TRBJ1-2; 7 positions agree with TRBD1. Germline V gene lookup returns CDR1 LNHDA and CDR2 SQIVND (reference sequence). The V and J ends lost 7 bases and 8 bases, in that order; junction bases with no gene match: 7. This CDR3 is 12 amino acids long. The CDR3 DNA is TGTGCCAGTACCACAGGGGTTACGGGCTACACCTTC. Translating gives CASTTGVTGYTF.

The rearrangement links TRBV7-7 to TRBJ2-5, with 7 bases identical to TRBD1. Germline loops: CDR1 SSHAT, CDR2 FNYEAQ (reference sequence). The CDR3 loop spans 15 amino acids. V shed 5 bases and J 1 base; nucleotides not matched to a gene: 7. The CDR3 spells CASSKGRGFQETQYF. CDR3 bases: TGTGCCAGCAGCAAGGGCAGGGGGTTCCAAGAGACCCAGTACTTC.

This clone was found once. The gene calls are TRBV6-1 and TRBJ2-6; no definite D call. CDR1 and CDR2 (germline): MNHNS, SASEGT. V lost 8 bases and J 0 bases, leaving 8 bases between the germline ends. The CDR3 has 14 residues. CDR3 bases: TGTGCCAGCGGCCCGGGCTCTGGGGCCAACGTCCTGACTTTC. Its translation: CASGPGSGANVLTF.

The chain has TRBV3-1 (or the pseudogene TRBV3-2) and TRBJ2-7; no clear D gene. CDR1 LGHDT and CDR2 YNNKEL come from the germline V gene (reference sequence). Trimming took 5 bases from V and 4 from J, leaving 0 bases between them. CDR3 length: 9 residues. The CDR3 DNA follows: TGTGCCAGCAGCTACGAGCAGTACTTC. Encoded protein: CASSYEQYF.

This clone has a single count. CDR3 in DNA: TGCGCCAGCAGCCAGACAGTGACTAGCGGGGGCTCTTTCGAGCAGTACTTC. Translated, it gives CASSQTVTSGGSFEQYF. The rearrangement links TRBV4-1 to TRBJ2-7; TRBD2 agrees at 12 bases. This CDR3 has 17 amino acids. Trimming at V came to 3 bases and at J to 6 bases, leaving 12 bases not matched to a gene. Germline CDR1 is MGHRA and CDR2 is YSYEKL.

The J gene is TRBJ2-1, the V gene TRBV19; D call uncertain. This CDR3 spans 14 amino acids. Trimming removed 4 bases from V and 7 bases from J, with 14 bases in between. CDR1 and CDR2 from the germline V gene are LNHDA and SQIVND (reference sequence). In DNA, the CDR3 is TGTGCCAGTAGTAACCCGGCTAGTAGAAATGAGCAGTTCTTC. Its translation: CASSNPASRNEQFF.

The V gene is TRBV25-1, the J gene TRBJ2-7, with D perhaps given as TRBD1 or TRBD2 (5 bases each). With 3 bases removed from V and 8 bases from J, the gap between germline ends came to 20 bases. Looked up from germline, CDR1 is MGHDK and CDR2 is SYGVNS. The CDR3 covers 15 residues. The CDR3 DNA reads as TGTGCCAGCAGTGATCGCCGGGACCCCGTTTTCCAGCAGTACTTC. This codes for CASSDRRDPVFQQYF.

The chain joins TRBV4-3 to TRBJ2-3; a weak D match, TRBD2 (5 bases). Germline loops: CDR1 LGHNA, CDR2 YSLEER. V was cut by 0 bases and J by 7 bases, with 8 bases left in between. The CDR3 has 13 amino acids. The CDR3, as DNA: TGCGCCAGCAGCCAAGATACTAGGAATACGCAGTATTTT. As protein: CASSQDTRNTQYF.

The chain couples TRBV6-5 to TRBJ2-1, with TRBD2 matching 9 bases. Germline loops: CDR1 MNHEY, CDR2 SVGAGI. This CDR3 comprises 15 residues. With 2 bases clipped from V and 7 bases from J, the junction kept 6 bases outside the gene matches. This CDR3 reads CASSYAGGPGNEQFF. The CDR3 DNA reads TGTGCCAGCAGTTACGCGGGGGGGCCGGGAAATGAGCAGTTCTTC.

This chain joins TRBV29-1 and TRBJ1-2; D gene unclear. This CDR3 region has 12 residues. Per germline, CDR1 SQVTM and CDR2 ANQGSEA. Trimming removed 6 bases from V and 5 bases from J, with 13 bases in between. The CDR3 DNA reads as TGCAGCGTCCGCCAAGGGTTATATGGCTACACCTTC. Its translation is CSVRQGLYGYTF.

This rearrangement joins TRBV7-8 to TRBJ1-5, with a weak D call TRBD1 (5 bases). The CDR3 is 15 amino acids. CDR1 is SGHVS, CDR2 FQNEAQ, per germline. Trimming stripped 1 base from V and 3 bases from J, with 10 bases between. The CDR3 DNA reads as TGTGCCAGCAGCTTAGAAAGGGGTGCCAATCAGCCCCAGCATTTT. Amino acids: CASSLERGANQPQHF. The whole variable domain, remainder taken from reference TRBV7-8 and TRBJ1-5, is GAGVSQSPRYKVAKRGQDVALRCDPISGHVSLFWYQQALGQGPEFLTYFQNEAQLDKSGLPSDRFFAERPEGSVSTLKIQRTQQEDSAVYLCASSLERGANQPQHFGDGTRLSIL.

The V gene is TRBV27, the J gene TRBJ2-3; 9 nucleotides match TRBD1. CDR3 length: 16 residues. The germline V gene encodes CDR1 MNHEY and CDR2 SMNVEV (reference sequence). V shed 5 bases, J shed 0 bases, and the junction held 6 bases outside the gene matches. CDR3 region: CASSPATGGSTDTQYF. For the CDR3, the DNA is TGTGCCAGCAGTCCCGCCACAGGGGGCAGCACAGATACGCAGTATTTT.

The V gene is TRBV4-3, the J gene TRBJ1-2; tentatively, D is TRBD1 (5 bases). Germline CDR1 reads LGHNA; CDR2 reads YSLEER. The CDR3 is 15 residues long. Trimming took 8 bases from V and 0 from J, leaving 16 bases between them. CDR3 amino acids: CASRGGVKTNYGYTF. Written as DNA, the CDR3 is TGCGCCAGCCGCGGGGGGGTCAAGACTAACTATGGCTACACCTTC.

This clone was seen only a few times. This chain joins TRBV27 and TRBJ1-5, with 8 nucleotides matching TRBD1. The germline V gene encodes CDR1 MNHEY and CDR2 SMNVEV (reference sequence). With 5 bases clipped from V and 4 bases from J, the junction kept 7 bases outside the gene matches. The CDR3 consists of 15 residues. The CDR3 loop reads CASSEAGGANQPQHF. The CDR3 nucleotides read TGTGCCAGCAGTGAAGCAGGGGGCGCGAATCAGCCCCAGCATTTT.

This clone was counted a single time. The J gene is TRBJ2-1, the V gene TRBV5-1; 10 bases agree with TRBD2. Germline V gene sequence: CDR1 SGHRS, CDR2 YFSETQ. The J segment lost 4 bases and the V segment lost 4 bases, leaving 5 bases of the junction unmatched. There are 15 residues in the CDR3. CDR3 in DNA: TGCGCCAGCAGCCCTAGGACTAGCGGTTACAATGAGCAGTTCTTC. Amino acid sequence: CASSPRTSGYNEQFF. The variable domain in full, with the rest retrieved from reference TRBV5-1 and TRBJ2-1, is KAGVTQTPRYLIKTRGQQVTLSCSPISGHRSVSWYQQTPGQGLQFLFEYFSETQRNKGNFPGRFSGRQFSNSRSEMNVSTLELGDSALYLCASSPRTSGYNEQFFGPGTRLTVL.

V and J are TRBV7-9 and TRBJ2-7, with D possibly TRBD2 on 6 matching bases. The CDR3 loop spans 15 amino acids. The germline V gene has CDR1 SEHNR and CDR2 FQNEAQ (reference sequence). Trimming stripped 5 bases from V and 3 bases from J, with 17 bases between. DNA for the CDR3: TGTGCCAGCAGCCCTTACCGGGACTCAAGCTACGAGCAGTACTTC. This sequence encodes CASSPYRDSSYEQYF.